This T cell receptor beta chain was sequenced for a study of regulatory T cells in long-lasting Graves disease. This clonotype has a count of ten or more. Time point in this sample: newly diagnosed GD, antithyroid drugs for less than 3 months. With RNA extracted from PBMCs as input, the TCR library was made. Building of the TCR beta libraries involved iRepertoire HTBI primers and Arm-PCR of CDR3 regions. TCRdb re-called the multiplex PCR reads with MiXCR, one entry per CDR3 protein. This table has about 380,000 distinct CDR3 sequences, about a sixth appearing once. The TCR sequence derives from a female donor with Graves disease. The source was peripheral blood mononuclear cells (PBMCs), collected at new diagnosis, from a patient treated with antithyroid drugs.

For the CDR3, the DNA is TGTGCTAGTGGTTTCCGCACCCCCGCCACGAGCCTGAACACTGAAGCTTTCTTT. Its protein product is CASGFRTPATSLNTEAFF. This rearrangement joins TRBV12-5 to TRBJ1-1, with D unclear. The CDR3 length is 18 residues. Trimming removed 3 bases from V and 0 bases from J, with 20 bases in between. Germline CDR1 reads LGHNT; CDR2 reads FRNRAP.